This TCR beta chain was captured in a study of technical replicates of blood from several donors. The CDR3 length is 12 residues. The V gene's germline CDR1 is KGHSH and CDR2 LQKENI. Trimming left V 4 bases short and J 3 bases short, with 6 bases between. Clones were sequenced by immunoSEQ multiplex PCR, and TCRdb holds only the in-frame ones, with some missing. The data hold about 81,000 clones, with more than 90% observed a single time. This chain connects TRBV18 to TRBJ1-2; D unresolved. Input material: T cells isolated from PBMCs. The clonotype originates from a human donor in good health. Here the CDR3 reads CASSHRHYGYTF. The DNA of the CDR3 is TGTGCCAGCTCACACAGACACTATGGCTACACCTTC.